The 10 T cell receptor beta chains listed next were all sequenced from one sample in a study of identical twins. MiXCR, applied by TCRdb to the 5' RACE reads, yields one record per CDR3 protein. This table holds some 500,000 distinct CDR3 sequences, roughly 9.5% found once. These data were also reused for a study on yellow fever vaccine responses in identical twins.

The sequencing input was PBMCs. The receptors were gathered from a woman aged 18-29 years in good health.

This clonotype occurred many times. This chain uses TRBV5-1 with TRBJ2-3; D tentatively reads TRBD1 or TRBD2 (5 bases each). The CDR3 contains 15 residues. Germline CDR1 SGHRS, CDR2 YFSETQ. The V and J ends lost 0 bases and 0 bases respectively, with 8 bases between them. CDR3 sequence: CASSLAGTSTDTQYF. The CDR3 DNA is TGCGCCAGCAGCTTGGCCGGGACCAGCACAGATACGCAGTATTTT.

This clonotype was observed at least ten times. Here the CDR3 reads CASRGGQGARWDEQYF. Written as DNA, the CDR3 is TGCGCCAGCAGAGGGGGACAGGGGGCTCGTTGGGACGAGCAGTACTTC. The chain couples TRBV5-1 to TRBJ2-7; 12 bases line up with TRBD1. CDR1 SGHRS and CDR2 YFSETQ come from the germline V gene. J gave up 5 bases and V 5 bases, and 11 bases lay outside the gene matches. The CDR3 is made up of 16 amino acids.

V is TRBV15 and J is TRBJ2-1, with 7 bases that match TRBD1. CDR1 is LNHNV and CDR2 is YYDKDF in the germline V gene (reference sequence). V was clipped by 3 bases and J by 2 bases; unmatched bases: 10. There are 17 residues in the CDR3. DNA for the CDR3: TGTGCCACCAGCAGGGACACGGTAGACAGGGCCTACAATGAGCAGTTCTTC. Encoded protein: CATSRDTVDRAYNEQFF.

This clonotype was observed many times. This chain uses TRBV29-1 with TRBJ2-5; D is possibly TRBD1 (5 bases). Germline CDR1 is SQVTM and CDR2 is ANQGSEA. V dropped 4 bases and J dropped 1 base, with 13 bases sitting between them. The CDR3 runs to 14 residues. The CDR3 protein is CSVASRALQETQYF. As DNA, the CDR3 is TGCAGCGTTGCTTCCAGGGCCCTCCAAGAGACCCAGTACTTC.

This chain links TRBV5-1 with TRBJ2-7; 11 bases are a match to TRBD2. Germline V gene sequence: CDR1 SGHRS, CDR2 YFSETQ. The trim removed 4 bases at V and 1 base at J, leaving 7 bases unmatched. The CDR3 is made up of 16 amino acids. This CDR3 reads CASSVLSGGVSYEQYF. CDR3 sequence (DNA): TGCGCCAGCAGCGTCCTTAGCGGGGGGGTTTCCTACGAGCAGTACTTC.

This chain connects TRBV28 to TRBJ2-7; TRBD2 might be the D (5 bases). Trimming cost V 7 bases and J 1 base, with 14 bases left between them. Germline values: CDR1 MDHEN, CDR2 SYDVKM. This CDR3 is built from 14 residues. The CDR3 DNA is TGTGCCAGCACCACTACGCGGAGGTCCTACGAGCAGTACTTC. Amino acids: CASTTTRRSYEQYF.

The V and J genes are TRBV3-1 and TRBJ1-2, with D possibly TRBD1 on 6 matching bases. CDR1 is LGHDT, CDR2 YNNKEL, per germline (reference sequence). This CDR3 is built from 17 residues. Trimming cost V 3 bases and J 3 bases, with 20 bases left between them. DNA for the CDR3: TGTGCCAGCAGCCATACCCCCGGGGGGGCATCCTACTATGGCTACACCTTC. Its translation: CASSHTPGGASYYGYTF.

The genes are TRBV29-1 and TRBJ2-5; 10 bases fit TRBD2. The germline V gene encodes CDR1 SQVTM and CDR2 ANQGSEA. This CDR3 has 15 amino acids. Unmatched junction bases numbered 7, after V lost 1 base and J lost 5 bases. The CDR3 DNA is TGCAGCGTTGAAGGACTAGCGGGCTCGGAGGAGACCCAGTACTTC. Its translation is CSVEGLAGSEETQYF.

In this sample, this clonotype turned up many times. The chain is built from TRBV5-1 and TRBJ2-1; TRBD2 agrees at 11 bases. Germline V gene lookup returns CDR1 SGHRS and CDR2 YFSETQ. The CDR3 is made up of 17 amino acids. V lost 5 bases to trimming and J lost 5 bases; unmatched junction nucleotides: 12. The CDR3 sequence is CASRLSGRAGGHNEQFF. The CDR3 nucleotides are TGCGCCAGCAGGCTTAGCGGGAGGGCCGGGGGACACAATGAGCAGTTCTTC.

The chain couples TRBV5-1 to TRBJ1-5; D perhaps matches TRBD1 (5 bases). The CDR3 totals 17 residues. The V gene's germline CDR1 is SGHRS and CDR2 YFSETQ. V lost 0 bases and J lost 0, with 13 bases in between. The CDR3 DNA reads TGCGCCAGCAGCTTGGACGGGGCCCTATATAGCAATCAGCCCCAGCATTTT. The encoded protein is CASSLDGALYSNQPQHF.